This T cell receptor (beta chain) was observed in a study of control samples from healthy donors and cancer patients. Germline CDR1 MGHRA, CDR2 YSYEKL. V shed 2 bases and J 2 bases; nucleotides not matched to a gene: 3. The CDR3 covers 16 residues. Produced via immunoSEQ multiplex PCR; TCRdb's table is partial and in-frame only. The data show under 450,000 clones, 80% to 95% seen once. Sequencing used PBMCs. V gene TRBV4-1 combines with J gene TRBJ2-6; TRBD1 matches 7 bases. The TCR sequence derives from a man in his forties with head and neck cancer. CDR3 DNA sequence: TGCGCCAGCAGCCAACCCACAGGGGCTGGGGCCAACGTCCTGACTTTC. It is translated as CASSQPTGAGANVLTF.